This record covers a single T cell receptor beta chain. This clone was picked up a small number of times. This clone's antigen is unknown. No clone much larger than this one lies a single base away; base qualities are absent. The CDR3 goes from the cysteine to the phenylalanine over 13 residues. Only CDR3 DNA is held: 39 bases, read in frame from base 1. After removal of 8 bases from V and 5 bases from J, the junction retains 4 bases not matched to a gene. The germline V gene supplies CDR1 MDHEN and CDR2 SYDVKM. In total, about 650 healthy bone marrow donors made up the cohort. All cohort members were sampled while nominally healthy, although unrecorded immune exposures were likely present. The donor tested CMV seropositive and was one of the 289 seropositive cohort members. Every donor gave a peripheral blood sample, and the peripheral blood mononuclear cells from that sample were used for TCR beta sequencing. Genomic DNA was extracted from the blood cell samples with the Qiagen DNeasy Blood Extraction Kit.

Library construction relied on the immunoSEQ multiplex PCR assay. For the multiplex PCR, a mixture combining 60 forward primers for TCR Vbeta segments and 13 reverse primers for TCR Jbeta segments was used. A multiplex PCR assay on genomic DNA amplified the CDR3 region of rearranged TCR beta genes. The Illumina HiSeq System was used to sequence the amplified TCR beta libraries as 87-base-pair reads. In the source study's methods: A later analysis tallied 80 million to 95 million unique TCR beta chains across the 640 or so repertoires, and around 12 million of those chains were shared by two or more donors. To remove PCR and sequencing errors, raw reads were error-corrected and collapsed into unique sequences using a nearest-neighbor algorithm that merged closely related sequences. CDR3 sequences were aligned to IMGT reference sequences to assign V, D and J gene segments. Each retained sequence needed at least a six-nucleotide match to both a V gene segment and a J gene segment. Rearrangements were classified as productive when the CDR3 lacked stop codons and remained in frame with V and J, and all other rearrangements were classified as non-productive. Following IMGT convention, CDR3 was defined as the stretch from the second conserved V-encoded cysteine to the conserved J-encoded phenylalanine. The earlier analysis of about 610 of the donors excluded any sequence lacking an unambiguous match to a single V gene segment. In an earlier analysis of roughly 600 of the donors, a V segment was called functional when productive rearrangements were above 56.7%, and segregating when the standard deviation between donors exceeded 5%. A statistical classification framework was built for diagnosing cytomegalovirus status from the catalog of TCR beta chain sequences. In a later analysis, TCR nucleotide sequences were compared against IMGT/GENE-DB human TR gene sequences so that V and J genes could be assigned. A later analysis assigned CDR3 sequences and most-parsimonious VDJ recombination scenarios with the TCRdist pipeline. In a later analysis, each TCR beta chain was defined by its CDR3 amino acid sequence together with its V-gene family, and reads lacking a unique V-gene family were excluded. As a way to deal with suspected cross-contamination and a sequencing artifact, a later analysis dropped approximately 590 nucleotide sequences that were highly shared and had low generation probability. In a later analysis, a clonal expansion index was calculated for each public chain from normalized within-repertoire ranks of inferred template counts. A later analysis computed generation probabilities with a VDJ recombination model fitted to out-of-frame rearrangements, and checked the results against IGoR. In a later analysis, hypergeometric tests were used to score TCR-TCR, TCR-HLA and TCR-CMV co-occurrence, with a repertoire-size bias correction applied to TCR pairs. A later analysis estimated false discovery rates by permuting HLA or CMV assignments 20 times. In a later analysis, co-occurring TCRs were grouped with DBSCAN, and TCRdist sequence similarity was added when clustering was performed within HLA-allele-positive subsets. Co-occurrence clustering excluded repertoires with fewer than 30,000 or more than 120,000 public chains, plus five with anomalous nucleotide sharing. Held by TCRdb, this immuneACCESS table contains in-frame sequences only and omits some clones. Under half of the omission traces to an unresolved V gene where checked; the cause of the rest is unknown. V and J calls and clone size are as listed in that table; D and trimming were resolved from the DNA. This sample lists roughly 150,000 clones; roughly 75% were detected once. The ten largest clones take up 11% of the sample.

The source of the sample is a study of cytomegalovirus exposure and HLA in healthy donors (dated by TCRdb to 2016 to 2017). Study-wide context: In an earlier analysis of 587 of the donors, 276 Gb of sequence data and 100 million or so unique TCR beta sequences from roughly 200 million T cells were reported. An early release covering about 600 HLA-typed donors comprised about 310 gigabases of sequencing data and tens of millions of unique TCR sequences. Of the approximately 400 genotyped donors, 81% were placed in the genetic ancestry cluster associated with self-reported Caucasian donors. The study was designed to test whether signatures of past pathogen exposure could be identified by cataloging public T cell receptors. Using immunosequencing, the study profiled T cell repertoires from 666 subjects and related those repertoires to cytomegalovirus serostatus. Besides the first cohort of roughly 660 subjects, a separate validation cohort made up of roughly 130 different subjects was used. To predict cytomegalovirus infection status, the study brought together high-throughput TCR immunosequencing, statistical association of individual TCRs with disease status, and machine learning. To study patterns of TCR occurrence, a later analysis re-analyzed previously published TCR beta repertoires from 666 donors and added high-resolution HLA genotyping. The later analysis used no new phenotypic data to find candidate immune exposures, relying instead on TCR beta sequences and their occurrence across donors. To decide whether each TCR beta V gene segment behaved as functional or pseudogenic, an earlier analysis of 587 of the donors relied on high-throughput TCR beta sequencing. Donor age, sex, ethnicity and CMV serostatus were compiled together with the repertoire data. A later genetic analysis took genome-wide SNP genotypes for about 65% of the 666 donors and used that subset as a discovery cohort. Every repertoire in the discovery cohort had been generated on one and the same sequencing platform. HLA typing included class I and class II loci at four-digit resolution. The number of donors typed differed by locus, with roughly 620-630 for A, B, C, DRB1 and DQB1, around 500 for DQA1, 600 to 610 for DPA1, and over 400 for DPB1. Five DR-DQ haplotypes were treated as single units for association and clustering because of strong linkage in the cohort. Among some 400 genotyped donors of the cohort, an average of approximately 220,000 unique TCR beta nucleotide sequences was sequenced per donor, of which roughly 18% were non-productive.

Broad study findings and their caveats: In a later analysis, several top co-occurrence clusters were reported to appear linked to parvovirus B19, influenza, CMV and Epstein-Barr virus. Assigning TCR associations to individual alleles was difficult when HLA alleles, especially DR and DQ, strongly co-occurred. In vitro tests confirmed that a few of the cytomegalovirus-associated TCR beta chains recognize cytomegalovirus antigens. Most CMV-associated TCR beta chains appeared to be HLA-restricted in a later analysis, and the HLA associations seemed to be driven largely by CMV exposure. Roughly uniform sequencing depth across donors was assumed in presence/absence analyses, although this assumption may not hold. According to a later genetic analysis, donors in an Asian-associated ancestry cluster had fewer N-insertions in productive TCRs than the roughly 700-donor mean. Because some donors lacked HLA typing at each locus, the association tests relied only on the typed subset. Some IMGT-functional V segments, including TRBV6-2 and TRBV6-3, could not be told apart with the 87-base-pair reads, so those segments were excluded. In an earlier analysis of around 500 of the donors, most TCR beta V segments appeared in productive rearrangements about 87% or about 30% of the time, broadly matching IMGT annotations. Because counts were too low, about 15 rarely observed V segments, including chromosome 9 orphons, were left out of the earlier analysis of some 640 of the donors. Most TCR sequences were observed very rarely across donors, whereas some public TCRs were present in many individuals. Cytomegalovirus status was reported to be diagnosed by the classifier with high specificity and sensitivity in both the original and validation cohorts. For the cohort, immune exposure information was limited to CMV serostatus. A later analysis found that HLA-associated TCR beta chains were more clonally expanded and had lower generation probabilities than equally common non-associated chains. The authors suggested that the approach could potentially be extended to other disease states and immunological phenotypes. A later analysis associated 15,000 to 20,000 TCR beta sequences with specific HLA alleles at a false discovery rate of 0.05. In the study, roughly 160 TCR beta chains were listed as associated with cytomegalovirus. A later analysis found that TCR association rates varied across HLA loci, with DRB1 alleles showing the most associated TCRs and HLA-C alleles the fewest. In this cohort, only TCR beta chains were sequenced, and detectable features were limited by the absence of alpha or paired-chain data. A further reported finding was that TCR beta sequences accurately predicted the HLA-A and HLA-B alleles for most subjects in the first cohort. The sequencing pipeline was judged likely to have produced a cluster of highly shared sequence variants as a technical artifact. In a later genetic analysis, a missense DCLRE1C variant was associated with V-gene and J-gene trimming of TCR beta chains, and the association was replicated in an independent cohort. Correlated functional status among segregating V segments might be attributable to linkage disequilibrium, but an unknown experimental factor could not be ruled out.

The sequence derives from a man aged 18 to 29 in good health and CMV-seropositive. The sequencing input was PBMCs. The V and J segments used are TRBV28 and TRBJ1-4; 8 bases in between match TRBD1. The CDR3 corresponds to CASRQGFNEKLFF. The nucleotide sequence reads TGTGCCAGCCGACAGGGGTTCAATGAAAAACTGTTTTTT.